A single sample is the source of the 31 T cell receptor beta chains below, sequenced in a study of shared clonotypes between healthy human individuals. Data came from immunoSEQ multiplex PCR; TCRdb stores just in-frame clones and leaves some out. The repertoire holds about 2,100,000 clones, 85% to 95% seen once, with around 1.7% in the top ten. Naive CD8 isolation took CD45RO-negative cells positively selected for CCR7 and excluded terminally differentiated effector memory CD45RA+ cells. Sequenced: naive CD8+ T cells from PBMCs. These receptors were collected from a man between 18 and 29 years old in good health. Some clones in this sample may be carry-over from other donors' samples.

This chain links TRBV9 with TRBJ2-7; either TRBD1 or TRBD2 may fit D (9 bases each). This CDR3 is built from 17 residues. Germline CDR1 and CDR2: SGDLS and YYNGEE. The V end was cut by 4 bases, the J end by 7 bases, with 27 bases between. The CDR3 loop reads CASSTSSGTGTLLEQYF. CDR3 bases: TGTGCCAGCAGCACCTCTAGCGGGACAGGGACCCTCTTAGAGCAGTACTTC.

The chain uses TRBV28 and TRBJ2-1; D gene ambiguous. Germline loops: CDR1 MDHEN, CDR2 SYDVKM. This CDR3 has 11 amino acids. With 10 bases removed from V and 7 bases from J, the gap between germline ends came to 11 bases. The CDR3 spells CATSHSNEQFF. The DNA of the CDR3 is TGTGCCACCTCTCATTCGAATGAGCAGTTCTTC.

This clone turned up a few times. This chain joins TRBV27 and TRBJ1-5, with unresolved D. The CDR3 runs to 13 residues. CDR1 and CDR2 (germline): MNHEY, SMNVEV (reference sequence). V lost 6 bases and J 1 base, leaving 7 bases between the germline ends. CDR3 in amino acids: CASSDLSNQPQHF. Written as DNA, the CDR3 is TGTGCCAGCAGCGACCTAAGCAATCAGCCCCAGCATTTT.

This chain joins TRBV7-9 and TRBJ2-1; tentative D call: TRBD2 (6 bases). The germline CDR1 and CDR2 sequences are SEHNR and FQNEAQ (reference sequence). The CDR3 is 16 amino acids. V was clipped by 2 bases and J by 2 bases, with 13 bases between them. The DNA for the CDR3 is TGTGCCAGCAGCTTACGCGGGGTTGCCACCTACAATGAGCAGTTCTTC. This codes for CASSLRGVATYNEQFF.

A word on this clone: Other DNA sequences within the sample encode an identical CDR3. The V call is TRBV29-1, the J call TRBJ2-7, with TRBD1 as a possible D gene (5 bases). Germline CDR1 SQVTM, CDR2 ANQGSEA. This CDR3 has 13 amino acids. CDR3 residues: CSAFRDSSYEQYF. CDR3 DNA: TGCAGTGCGTTCCGCGACAGTTCCTACGAGCAGTACTTC.

V usage is TRBV4-1 and J usage is TRBJ1-2, with D unresolved. V lost 2 bases, J lost 4 bases, and 11 bases lay in between. Germline V CDR1 and CDR2: MGHRA, YSYEKL. The CDR3 runs 14 residues. The DNA for the CDR3 is TGCGCCAGCAGCCAAACGTGGGGAACCTATGGCTACACCTTC. Protein: CASSQTWGTYGYTF.

V is TRBV6-4 and J is TRBJ2-1; 9 nucleotides line up with TRBD2. V lost 6 bases, J lost 5 bases, and 8 bases stayed unmatched. Germline CDR1 and CDR2: MRHNA and SNTAGT. This CDR3 has 15 residues. The CDR3 DNA sequence: TGTGCCAGCAGCCAGCGGCTAGCGGGAAACAATGAGCAGTTCTTC. Translating it yields CASSQRLAGNNEQFF.

The rearrangement links TRBV27 to TRBJ1-4; D not certain. CDR1 is MNHEY, CDR2 SMNVEV, per germline (reference sequence). V was clipped by 6 bases and J by 0 bases, with 17 bases between them. The CDR3 covers 17 residues. The CDR3: CASSSRPLYSTNEKLFF. The CDR3, as DNA: TGTGCCAGCAGCTCAAGACCATTATATTCAACTAATGAAAAACTGTTTTTT.

This clone was detected once. The V call is TRBV27, the J call TRBJ2-2, with 7 positions matching TRBD1. The CDR3 is 16 residues long. CDR1 and CDR2 from the germline V gene are MNHEY and SMNVEV (reference sequence). The V and J ends lost 1 base and 6 bases, in that order; junction bases with no gene match: 8. In nucleotides, the CDR3 is TGTGCCAGCAGTTTATTAGGGGGCGGAATCTCCGGGGAGCTGTTTTTT. Protein sequence: CASSLLGGGISGELFF.

V is TRBV9 and J is TRBJ2-2; D ambiguous. Trimming took 4 bases from V and 3 from J, leaving 16 bases between them. This CDR3 has 16 amino acids. The germline CDR1 and CDR2 sequences are SGDLS and YYNGEE. The DNA of the CDR3 is TGTGCCAGCAGCCCGACCTCTCGGGCATACACCGGGGAGCTGTTTTTT. The encoded protein is CASSPTSRAYTGELFF.

The V gene is TRBV9, the J gene TRBJ2-2; 7 bases are a match to TRBD2. From germline, CDR1 is SGDLS and CDR2 YYNGEE. The ends lost 4 bases at V and 5 bases at J; junction bases unmatched: 14. The CDR3 extends over 17 amino acids. The DNA of the CDR3 is TGTGCCAGCAGCCCTGAGGTGGGAGGGCCGAGAACCGGGGAGCTGTTTTTT. It is translated as CASSPEVGGPRTGELFF.

The rearrangement links TRBV27 to TRBJ2-7; the D is unclear. The CDR3 sequence is 12 residues long. Germline loops: CDR1 MNHEY, CDR2 SMNVEV (reference sequence). V was clipped by 3 bases and J by 4 bases, with 7 bases between them. CDR3 in DNA: TGTGCCAGCAGTTTTGCCATGTACGAGCAGTACTTC. Amino acids: CASSFAMYEQYF.

The chain is built from TRBV4-3 and TRBJ2-7; tentative D call: TRBD1 (6 bases). The CDR3 spans 16 residues. Germline loops: CDR1 LGHNA, CDR2 YSLEER. With 1 base removed from V and 5 bases from J, the gap between germline ends came to 18 bases. Here the CDR3 reads CASSQGWAAHRDEQYF. DNA for the CDR3: TGCGCCAGCAGCCAAGGCTGGGCGGCGCACAGGGACGAGCAGTACTTC.

V is TRBV30 and J is TRBJ1-1; D remains ambiguous. Germline CDR1 reads GTSNPN; CDR2 reads SVGIG (reference sequence). The CDR3 extends over 12 amino acids. The CDR3 bases are TGTGCTTTCCGGGCCAGAGGCACTGAAGCTTTCTTT. It is translated as CAFRARGTEAFF. Based on the CDR3 plus reference TRBV30 and TRBJ1-1, the full variable domain is SQTIHQWPATLVQPVGSPLSLECTVEGTSNPNLYWYRQAAGRGLQLLFYSVGIGQISSEVPQNLSASRPQDRQFILSSKKLLLSDSGFYLCAFRARGTEAFFGQGTRLTVV.

The chain recombines TRBV11-1 with TRBJ2-1; TRBD2 is a possible D gene (5 bases). Trimming shortened V by 3 bases and J by 4 bases, and 13 bases separated the two germline ends. The CDR3 extends over 15 amino acids. Germline CDR1 reads SGHAT; CDR2 reads FQDESV (reference sequence). The CDR3 is CASSFLSEGYNEQFF. CDR3 bases: TGTGCCAGCAGCTTCTTGTCTGAGGGATACAATGAGCAGTTCTTC.

On this clone itself: Other DNA sequences in this specimen translate into the identical CDR3. CDR3 in amino acids: CASSFSLNQPQHF. CDR3 DNA: TGTGCCAGCAGTTTTAGCCTCAATCAGCCCCAGCATTTT. The V and J genes are TRBV28 and TRBJ1-5; D call uncertain. The ends were cut back, 3 bases at V and 3 bases at J, with 6 bases in the middle. The CDR3 totals 13 residues. Germline CDR1 and CDR2: MDHEN and SYDVKM.

The chain has TRBV5-1 and TRBJ2-7; 9 bases map to TRBD1. This CDR3 has 15 residues. V shed 4 bases, J shed 3 bases, and the junction held 8 bases outside the gene matches. CDR1 and CDR2 from the germline V gene are SGHRS and YFSETQ. CDR3 DNA sequence: TGCGCCAGCAGCCCAGGACAGGGGCCCCTCTACGAGCAGTACTTC. This sequence encodes CASSPGQGPLYEQYF.

The chain is built from TRBV28 and TRBJ2-5, with D possibly matching TRBD1 (6 bases). The CDR3 has 17 amino acids. Germline lookup yields CDR1 MDHEN and CDR2 SYDVKM. V was trimmed by 8 bases and J by 4 bases, leaving 26 bases between them. As DNA, the CDR3 is TGTGCCAGCGCTAGCCGGGACACAAGAACTGTGGCAGAGACCCAGTACTTC. Translating gives CASASRDTRTVAETQYF.

This chain uses TRBV4-2 with TRBJ1-1; D may be TRBD1 (5 bases). Per germline, CDR1 LGHNA and CDR2 YNFKEQ. V was pared by 1 base and J by 0 bases, with 18 bases between. This CDR3 is 18 amino acids long. CDR3 sequence: CASSQVVRVGRVNTEAFF. CDR3 DNA: TGTGCCAGCAGCCAAGTTGTTCGCGTGGGGCGAGTGAACACTGAAGCTTTCTTT.

This clone appeared once. The sample has other DNA sequences that encode this CDR3 too. The chain has TRBV29-1 and TRBJ2-7, with 7 bases lining up with TRBD2. The germline gives CDR1 SQVTM, CDR2 ANQGSEA. The CDR3 sequence is 13 residues long. V was clipped by 4 bases and J by 1 base; unmatched bases: 4. The CDR3 loop is CSVVGGSSYEQYF. The CDR3 DNA sequence: TGCAGCGTTGTCGGCGGGAGTTCCTACGAGCAGTACTTC.

V and J are TRBV5-4 and TRBJ2-4; D may be TRBD1 (6 bases). Germline values: CDR1 SGHNT, CDR2 YYREEE (reference sequence). The CDR3 is made up of 15 amino acids. The V end was cut by 4 bases, the J end by 1 base, with 12 bases between. The CDR3 coding sequence is TGTGCCAGCAGCCCACGTACAGGGGCCAAAAACATTCAGTACTTC. Its protein product is CASSPRTGAKNIQYF.

In its sample, this clone was seen once. V and J are TRBV25-1 and TRBJ2-1; the D is unclear. The CDR3 consists of 14 residues. The germline V and J ends were trimmed by 0 bases and 5 bases, with 8 bases remaining between them. Germline V gene sequence: CDR1 MGHDK, CDR2 SYGVNS. The CDR3 region has the DNA TGTGCCAGCAGTGAATATACAAAGAACAATGAGCAGTTCTTC. It specifies CASSEYTKNNEQFF.

This clone was seen a handful of times. This CDR3 is also generated by other DNA sequences in the sample. The chain joins TRBV4-1 to TRBJ1-1; D remains unclear. From germline, CDR1 is MGHRA and CDR2 YSYEKL. The CDR3 has 11 residues. V was pared by 1 base and J by 10 bases, with 7 bases between. For the CDR3, the DNA is TGCGCCAGCAGCCAAGGGGCGGGAGCTTTCTTT. Amino acid sequence: CASSQGAGAFF.

The V and J genes are TRBV19 and TRBJ2-7; tentatively, D is TRBD2 (6 bases). Trimming removed 4 bases at V and 0 bases at J, with 13 bases between. The CDR3 loop spans 15 amino acids. Germline V gene lookup returns CDR1 LNHDA and CDR2 SQIVND (reference sequence). The CDR3 here is CASSTSGLNSYEQYF. CDR3 DNA: TGTGCCAGTAGTACATCGGGACTGAACTCCTACGAGCAGTACTTC.

As regards this clone: This sample also contains other DNA sequences that code for the same CDR3. DNA of the CDR3: TGTGCCAGCAGCTTGGGTGGGATGAACACTGAAGCTTTCTTT. This translates into CASSLGGMNTEAFF. The chain uses TRBV7-8 and TRBJ1-1; unclear D gene. CDR1 is SGHVS, CDR2 FQNEAQ, per germline. V lost 3 bases and J lost 0, with 8 bases in between. CDR3 length: 14 residues. Using reference TRBV7-8 and TRBJ1-1 for the parts outside the CDR3, the full variable domain is GAGVSQSPRYKVAKRGQDVALRCDPISGHVSLFWYQQALGQGPEFLTYFQNEAQLDKSGLPSDRFFAERPEGSVSTLKIQRTQQEDSAVYLCASSLGGMNTEAFFGQGTRLTVV.

The chain uses TRBV5-6 and TRBJ2-7; TRBD2 aligns across 11 bases. V was clipped by 4 bases and J by 3 bases; unmatched bases: 3. This CDR3 comprises 14 residues. Per the germline V gene, CDR1 is SGHDT and CDR2 is YYEEEE. The CDR3 region has the DNA TGTGCCAGCAGCGGCGGACTAGCGGGCTACGAGCAGTACTTC. Translated, it gives CASSGGLAGYEQYF.

V is TRBV27 and J is TRBJ1-4; TRBD1 matches 7 bases. The CDR3 totals 17 residues. The V gene's germline CDR1 is MNHEY and CDR2 SMNVEV (reference sequence). With 7 bases clipped from V and 0 bases from J, the junction kept 11 bases outside the gene matches. The CDR3 region is CASTRQGVMTTNEKLFF. CDR3 coding DNA: TGTGCCAGCACGCGACAGGGCGTAATGACAACTAATGAAAAACTGTTTTTT. Filled out from reference TRBV27 and TRBJ1-4, the complete variable domain reads EAQVTQNPRYLITVTGKKLTVTCSQNMNHEYMSWYRQDPGLGLRQIYYSMNVEVTDKGDVPEGYKVSRKEKRNFPLILESPSPNQTSLYFCASTRQGVMTTNEKLFFGSGTQLSVL.

The chain joins TRBV2 to TRBJ2-7; 9 bases are a match to TRBD2. Germline CDR1 and CDR2: SNHLY and FYNNEI. This CDR3 contains 16 residues. V lost 0 bases and J lost 5; bases outside the gene matches: 8. CDR3 nucleotides: TGTGCCAGCAGTGAAGCGGGTAGCGGGAGCAGGAACGAGCAGTACTTC. It encodes CASSEAGSGSRNEQYF.

Only a few counts were recorded for this clone. This chain links TRBV28 with TRBJ1-3; the match to TRBD1 covers 8 bases. Germline V gene sequence: CDR1 MDHEN, CDR2 SYDVKM. The CDR3 runs to 12 residues. The CDR3 nucleotides are TGTGCAGGGGGACAGGCTGGAAACACCATATATTTT. Translation gives CAGGQAGNTIYF.

This clone occurred once. The chain links TRBV4-3 to TRBJ2-5, with 7 bases identical to TRBD1. Losses at the gene ends were 1 base for V and 3 bases for J; bases not matched to a gene: 5. From germline, CDR1 is LGHNA and CDR2 YSLEER. The CDR3 is 15 amino acids. This chain's CDR3 is CASSQVGTAKETQYF. CDR3 nucleotides: TGCGCCAGCAGCCAAGTCGGGACAGCCAAAGAGACCCAGTACTTC.

The chain recombines TRBV28 with TRBJ2-7, with 9 nucleotides matching TRBD1. From germline, CDR1 is MDHEN and CDR2 SYDVKM. V lost 3 bases, J lost 6 bases, and 9 bases stayed unmatched. The CDR3 has 15 residues. In nucleotides, the CDR3 is TGTGCCAGCAGTTTCCTGAGGACAGGGGTGGGCGAGCAGTACTTC. Protein product: CASSFLRTGVGEQYF.